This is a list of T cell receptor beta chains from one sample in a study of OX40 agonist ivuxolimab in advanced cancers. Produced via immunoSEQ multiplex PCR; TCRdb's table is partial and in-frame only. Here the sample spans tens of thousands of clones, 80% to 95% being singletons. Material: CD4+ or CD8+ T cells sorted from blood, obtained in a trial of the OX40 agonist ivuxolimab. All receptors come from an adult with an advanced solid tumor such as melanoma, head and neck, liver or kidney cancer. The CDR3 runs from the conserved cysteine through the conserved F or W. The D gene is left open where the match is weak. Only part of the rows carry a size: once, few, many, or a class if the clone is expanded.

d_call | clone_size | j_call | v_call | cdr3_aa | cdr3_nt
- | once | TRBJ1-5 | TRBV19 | CASSMAGRQPQHF | TGTGCCAGTAGTATGGCAGGGCGGCAGCCCCAGCATTTT
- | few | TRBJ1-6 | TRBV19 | CASSMGTVYNSPLHF | TGTGCCAGTAGTATGGGCACAGTCTATAATTCACCCCTCCACTTT
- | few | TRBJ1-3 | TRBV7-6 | CASSLGVVGNTIYF | TGTGCCAGCAGCCTGGGAGTGGTAGGAAACACCATATATTTT
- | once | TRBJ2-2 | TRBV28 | CASSLEGDNTGELFF | TGTGCCAGCAGTTTAGAAGGGGATAACACCGGGGAGCTGTTTTTT
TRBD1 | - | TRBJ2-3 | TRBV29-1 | CSVQTGPPQDMDTQYF | TGCAGCGTCCAGACAGGGCCCCCTCAGGATATGGATACGCAGTATTTT
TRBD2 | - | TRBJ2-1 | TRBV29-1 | CSVVPISRGGDNEQFF | TGCAGCGTTGTGCCTATCTCGAGGGGAGGGGATAATGAGCAGTTCTTC
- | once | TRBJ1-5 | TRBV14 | CASSQGIRQPQHF | TGTGCCAGCAGCCAAGGCATCAGGCAGCCCCAGCATTTT
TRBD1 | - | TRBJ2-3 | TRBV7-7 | CASSPSRQGVDTQYF | TGTGCTAGCAGTCCTTCCAGACAGGGGGTAGATACGCAGTATTTT
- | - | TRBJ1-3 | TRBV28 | CASSLPAGSGNTIYF | TGTGCCAGCAGTTTACCGGCAGGGTCTGGAAACACCATATATTTT
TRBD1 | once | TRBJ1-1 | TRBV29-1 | CSSRQGSNTEAFF | TGCAGCTCTCGACAGGGGTCGAACACTGAAGCTTTCTTT
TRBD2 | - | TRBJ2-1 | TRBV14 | CASSQHLLAGAYNEQFF | TGTGCCAGCAGCCAACATTTACTAGCGGGGGCCTACAATGAGCAGTTCTTC
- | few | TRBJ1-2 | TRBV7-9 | CASSLGTGRHYGYTF | TGTGCCAGCAGCTTAGGAACAGGGCGACACTATGGCTACACCTTC
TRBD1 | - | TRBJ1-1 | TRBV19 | CASSIDPGQANTEAFF | TGTGCCAGTAGTATAGACCCGGGACAGGCGAACACTGAAGCTTTCTTT
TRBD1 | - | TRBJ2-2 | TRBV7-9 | CASRPNPRDRGLGGELFF | TGTGCCAGCAGACCCAATCCCCGGGACAGGGGGCTTGGCGGGGAGCTGTTTTTT
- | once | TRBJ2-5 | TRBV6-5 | CASSYEALTLGETQYF | TGTGCCAGCAGTTACGAGGCCCTGACTTTAGGGGAAACCCAGTACTTC
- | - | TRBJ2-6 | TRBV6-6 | CASGATNPGANVLTF | TGTGCCAGCGGGGCTACAAACCCTGGGGCCAACGTCCTGACTTTC
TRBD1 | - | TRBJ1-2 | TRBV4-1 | CASSQVQGAFYGYTF | TGCGCCAGCAGCCAAGTTCAGGGGGCGTTCTATGGCTACACCTTC